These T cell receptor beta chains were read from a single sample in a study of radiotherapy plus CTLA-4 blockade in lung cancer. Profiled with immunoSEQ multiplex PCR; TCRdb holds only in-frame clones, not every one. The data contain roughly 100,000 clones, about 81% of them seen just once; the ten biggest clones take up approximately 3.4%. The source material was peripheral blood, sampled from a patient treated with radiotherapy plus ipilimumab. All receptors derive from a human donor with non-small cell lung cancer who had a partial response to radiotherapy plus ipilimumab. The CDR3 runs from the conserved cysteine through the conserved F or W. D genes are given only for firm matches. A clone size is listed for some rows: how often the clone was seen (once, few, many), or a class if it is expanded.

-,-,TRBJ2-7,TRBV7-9,TGTGCCAGCAGCTCCTCGGGCTACGAGCAGTACTTC,CASSSSGYEQYF
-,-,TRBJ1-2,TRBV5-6,TGTGCCAGCAGCCCCAGGGGTGCCTATGGCTACACCTTC,CASSPRGAYGYTF
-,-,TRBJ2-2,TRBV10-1,TGCGCCAGCAGTCCCGGGACTGCGAACACCGGGGAGCTGTTTTTT,CASSPGTANTGELFF
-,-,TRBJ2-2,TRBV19,TGTGCCAGTAGGATGGGCATGAACACCGGGGAGCTGTTTTTT,CASRMGMNTGELFF
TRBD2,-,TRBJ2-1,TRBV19,TGTGCCAGTAGTATAGAAGCCTCTAGCGGGAGGCGGTTTGGACGATCGAATGAGCAGTTCTTC,CASSIEASSGRRFGRSNEQFF
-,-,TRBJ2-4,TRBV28,TGTGCCAGCAAGGGGACTTCGGTCGCCAAAAACATTCAGTACTTC,CASKGTSVAKNIQYF
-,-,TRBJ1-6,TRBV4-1,TGCGCCAGCAGCCAACAACTGTGGAATTCACCCCTCCACTTT,CASSQQLWNSPLHF
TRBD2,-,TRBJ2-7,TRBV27,TGTGCCAGCAGCTCGGCTAGCGGGTTCTACGAGCAGTACTTC,CASSSASGFYEQYF
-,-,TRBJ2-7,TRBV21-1,TGTGCCAGCAGCGACCTAGCGGGGCGGGAGCACTACGAGCAGTACTTC,CASSDLAGREHYEQYF
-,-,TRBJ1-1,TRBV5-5,TGTGCCAGCAGCATAGGGGGTGCTGAAGCTTTCTTT,CASSIGGAEAFF
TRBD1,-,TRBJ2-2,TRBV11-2,TGTGCCTCGGGGACAGGGGACACCGGGGAGCTGTTTTTT,CASGTGDTGELFF
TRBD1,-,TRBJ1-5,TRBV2,TGTGGGACGAGTGGGGACAGGGGTAATCAGCCCCAGCATTTT,CGTSGDRGNQPQHF
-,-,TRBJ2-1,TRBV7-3,TGTGCCAGCAGCCCCACAACTAGTTCTTACTCCTACAATGAGCAGTTCTTC,CASSPTTSSYSYNEQFF
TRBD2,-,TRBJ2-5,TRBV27,TGTGCCAGCAGTTGGGGGACTACAACGTCGGAGACCCAGTACTTC,CASSWGTTTSETQYF
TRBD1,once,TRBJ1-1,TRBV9,TGTGCCAGCAGCCCAACCGGGACAGGGGGCTTGAACACTGAAGCTTTCTTT,CASSPTGTGGLNTEAFF